A selection of T cell receptor beta chains follows, all from one sample in a study of T cells in Graves' hyperthyroidism and ophthalmopathy. MiXCR, run by TCRdb on the multiplex PCR reads, gives a single entry per CDR3 protein. The table has roughly 500,000 distinct CDR3 sequences, about 43% seen once. Material for sequencing was peripheral blood or thyroid tissue (not recorded which). Source of these receptors: an adult woman with Graves' disease, either hyperthyroidism or ophthalmopathy (not recorded which). The CDR3 runs from the conserved cysteine through the conserved F or W. Fields, in order: clone size, D gene, J gene, V gene, CDR3 DNA, CDR3 protein. D genes are given only for firm matches. Only part of the rows carry a size: once, few, many, or a class if the clone is expanded.

size: many
D: -
J: TRBJ2-7
V: TRBV7-9
DNA: TGTGCCAGCAGCATTCCGGACAGAATTAACTACGAGCAGTACTTC
CDR3: CASSIPDRINYEQYF

size: -
D: -
J: TRBJ2-7
V: TRBV5-1
DNA: TGTGCCAGCAGCCCAGATTCCCAAAGGGGGACCTACGAGCAGTACTTC
CDR3: CASSPDSQRGTYEQYF

size: -
D: -
J: TRBJ2-6
V: TRBV7-8
DNA: TGTGCCAGCAGCCTTTACAGCCATTCTGGGGCCAACGTCCTGACTTTC
CDR3: CASSLYSHSGANVLTF

size: -
D: -
J: TRBJ1-5
V: TRBV24-1
DNA: TGTGCCACCAGTGATTCGGGCGCCCGATTTCATTTT
CDR3: CATSDSGARFHF

size: -
D: -
J: TRBJ1-2
V: TRBV7-8
DNA: TGTGCCAGCAGCGCAACCGGGACGGGGAACTATGGCTACACCTTC
CDR3: CASSATGTGNYGYTF

size: -
D: -
J: TRBJ2-7
V: TRBV29-1
DNA: TGCAGTTTTACGGGAGCGGACGAGCAGTACTTC
CDR3: CSFTGADEQYF

size: -
D: -
J: TRBJ2-7
V: TRBV20-1
DNA: TGCAGTGCCAGCAGCCACCCGGGACTGGACTACGAGCAGTACTTC
CDR3: CSASSHPGLDYEQYF

size: once
D: -
J: TRBJ2-6
V: TRBV10-3
DNA: TGTGCCACGGGGTCGATCTCTGGGGCCAACGTCCTGACTTTC
CDR3: CATGSISGANVLTF

size: many
D: -
J: TRBJ2-7
V: TRBV4-1
DNA: TGCGCCAGCAGCCAAGCGTCAGTCTACGAGCAGTACTTC
CDR3: CASSQASVYEQYF

size: many
D: -
J: TRBJ1-1
V: TRBV5-1
DNA: TGCGCCAGCAGCTTGTCAGGGTTTGAAGCTTTCTTT
CDR3: CASSLSGFEAFF

size: -
D: -
J: TRBJ1-1
V: TRBV4-2
DNA: TGTGCCAGCAGCCAAGAAGGGGGGCGGAACACTGAAGCTTTCTTT
CDR3: CASSQEGGRNTEAFF

size: -
D: -
J: TRBJ1-1
V: TRBV25-1
DNA: TGTGCCAGCAGGTCAGCAACGGGACACCTGAACACTGAAGCTTTCTTT
CDR3: CASRSATGHLNTEAFF

size: many
D: -
J: TRBJ1-5
V: TRBV4-2
DNA: TGTGCCAGCAGCCTCCTGGGTATTCAGCCCCAGCATTTT
CDR3: CASSLLGIQPQHF

size: -
D: TRBD2
J: TRBJ2-5
V: TRBV7-9
DNA: TGTGCCAGCAGCGGCTGGACTAGCGGGCCGAACAATGAGCAGTACTTC
CDR3: CASSGWTSGPNNEQYF

size: few
D: -
J: TRBJ2-7
V: TRBV2
DNA: TGTGCCAGCAGACGGAGGGACGAGTCTTTATACGAGCAGTACTTC
CDR3: CASRRRDESLYEQYF

size: few
D: TRBD1
J: TRBJ1-5
V: TRBV3-1
DNA: TGTGCCAGCAGCCCGGGGGCAGGGGGCGCCGAGCCCCAGCATTTT
CDR3: CASSPGAGGAEPQHF

size: -
D: TRBD1
J: TRBJ2-3
V: TRBV5-1
DNA: TGCGCCAGCAGCTTGGTTCAGGGGGCAGATACGCAGTATTTT
CDR3: CASSLVQGADTQYF

size: -
D: -
J: TRBJ2-2
V: TRBV10-1
DNA: TGCGCCAGCAGTGAGAGGAACACCGGGGAGTTGTTTTTT
CDR3: CASSERNTGELFF

size: few
D: TRBD1
J: TRBJ2-7
V: TRBV20-1
DNA: TGCAGTGCTCCTAGGACAGGGGGCATCGACGAGCAGTACTTC
CDR3: CSAPRTGGIDEQYF

size: few
D: -
J: TRBJ2-3
V: TRBV29-1
DNA: TGCAGCTCCCTCGGGATAGTGACAGATACGCAGTATTTT
CDR3: CSSLGIVTDTQYF

size: few
D: -
J: TRBJ1-2
V: TRBV29-1
DNA: TGCAGCGTTCCGCCGCGGCCTCCTAACTATGGCTACACCTTC
CDR3: CSVPPRPPNYGYTF

size: few
D: TRBD1
J: TRBJ2-7
V: TRBV28
DNA: TGTGCCAGCAGTTTAGCGACAGGGGGTGTCGGCTACGAGCAGTACTTC
CDR3: CASSLATGGVGYEQYF

size: -
D: -
J: TRBJ1-2
V: TRBV7-9
DNA: TGTGCCAGCAGCTTAAGACCTAGATCGCGCTATGGCTGCACCTTC
CDR3: CASSLRPRSRYGCTF

size: many
D: -
J: TRBJ2-7
V: TRBV6-1
DNA: TGTGCCAGCAGGGTTGGCGGAGAAGCCTACGAGCAGTACTTC
CDR3: CASRVGGEAYEQYF

size: -
D: -
J: TRBJ2-7
V: TRBV29-1
DNA: TGCAGCGTTTACTCGGATCGGGCCTACGAGCAGTACTTC
CDR3: CSVYSDRAYEQYF

size: -
D: TRBD2
J: TRBJ2-1
V: TRBV20-1
DNA: TGCAGTGCTAGCGAGGCTAGCGGGAACCATGAGCAGTTCTTC
CDR3: CSASEASGNHEQFF

size: few
D: -
J: TRBJ2-3
V: TRBV12-3/TRBV12-4
DNA: TGTGCCACCGCTTTGAAGGGGACAGATACGCAGTATTTT
CDR3: CATALKGTDTQYF

size: -
D: -
J: TRBJ2-7
V: TRBV7-9
DNA: TGTGCCAGCAGCTTATACCCCTCAAGCTCCTACGAGCAGTACTTC
CDR3: CASSLYPSSSYEQYF

size: -
D: -
J: TRBJ1-6
V: TRBV5-1
DNA: TGCGTCAGCAGACCGGTCCAGGACGGGCTCCTCCACTTT
CDR3: CVSRPVQDGLLHF

size: -
D: -
J: TRBJ1-4
V: TRBV14
DNA: TGTGCCAGCAGCCAACTTGGACGACCTGAAAAACTGTTTTTT
CDR3: CASSQLGRPEKLFF

size: -
D: TRBD2
J: TRBJ2-1
V: TRBV9
DNA: TGTGCCAGCAGCGTAGGGGGGAGGGATGAGCAGTTCTTC
CDR3: CASSVGGRDEQFF

size: -
D: -
J: TRBJ1-3
V: TRBV7-2
DNA: TGTGCCAGCAGCTTAAATCGGGCTGGAAACACCATATATTTT
CDR3: CASSLNRAGNTIYF

size: -
D: TRBD1
J: TRBJ2-7
V: TRBV15
DNA: TGTGCCACCAGCAGCCCGGACAGGGCCTACGAGCAGTACTTC
CDR3: CATSSPDRAYEQYF

size: once
D: -
J: TRBJ2-2
V: TRBV9
DNA: TGTGCCAGCAGCGGGGATGTAGGTGACACCGGGGAGCTGTTTTTT
CDR3: CASSGDVGDTGELFF

size: -
D: TRBD1
J: TRBJ2-7
V: TRBV20-1
DNA: TGCAGTGCTAGGGGACAGGGGCTCAACGAGCAGTACTTC
CDR3: CSARGQGLNEQYF

size: once
D: -
J: TRBJ1-1
V: TRBV7-9
DNA: TGTGCCGGAATACAGGGTTTAGAAGCTTTCTTT
CDR3: CAGIQGLEAFF

size: -
D: TRBD1
J: TRBJ1-2
V: TRBV2
DNA: TGTGCCAGCAGTGCGACAGGGATGCTAATCTATGGCTACACCTTC
CDR3: CASSATGMLIYGYTF

size: once
D: -
J: TRBJ2-7
V: TRBV7-9
DNA: TGTGCCAGCAGCTTAGGGAGGGGAAGGGAGCAGTACTTC
CDR3: CASSLGRGREQYF

size: -
D: -
J: TRBJ2-7
V: TRBV5-1
DNA: TGCGCCAGCAGCTTGGGCCGCGGGACTCCCGGTCGGGAGCAGTACTTC
CDR3: CASSLGRGTPGREQYF

size: -
D: -
J: TRBJ2-5
V: TRBV7-9
DNA: TGTGCCAGCAACCTATTTGGAGGGGGACAAGAGACCCAGTACTTC
CDR3: CASNLFGGGQETQYF

size: many
D: -
J: TRBJ1-4
V: TRBV4-1
DNA: TGCGCCAGCAGCCAAGTTGCCGGCCAGGCCACTAATGAAAAACTGTTTTTT
CDR3: CASSQVAGQATNEKLFF